The 21 T cell receptor beta chains below all came from one sample that was sequenced in a study of T cells in Graves' hyperthyroidism and ophthalmopathy. Template material for amplifying TCR beta CDR3 regions consisted of RNA transcripts. In the first-round RT-PCR of the TCR CDR3, the HTBI primer set was used. TCRdb re-called the multiplex PCR reads through MiXCR, storing one row per CDR3 protein. The sample contains just over 550,000 distinct CDR3 sequences, 46% of which appear only once. Sequencing was done on a sample of peripheral blood or thyroid tissue (not recorded which). All receptors derive from a woman aged 18-29 years with Graves' hyperthyroidism.

This clonotype has only a few counts. The rearrangement links TRBV29-1 to TRBJ1-1, with no clear D. V lost 5 bases and J lost 2, with 12 bases in between. CDR3 size: 13 residues. Germline assignment: CDR1 SQVTM and CDR2 ANQGSEA. The CDR3 protein is CSVRYWENTEAFF. The CDR3 DNA is TGCAGCGTTAGGTATTGGGAAAACACTGAAGCTTTCTTT.

V and J are TRBV13 and TRBJ2-7; TRBD2 is a possible D gene (7 bases). Trimming shortened V by 9 bases and J by 3 bases, and 21 bases separated the two germline ends. Germline assignment: CDR1 PRHDT and CDR2 FYEKMQ (reference sequence). The length of the CDR3 is 15 residues. The CDR3 DNA reads TGTGCCAGTTATCTCCAGGAGCGGGACATCTACGAGCAGTACTTC. It encodes CASYLQERDIYEQYF.

The genes are TRBV25-1 and TRBJ2-7; D gene uncertain. The CDR3 runs 13 residues. The V end was cut by 6 bases, the J end by 5 bases, with 14 bases between. Germline V gene lookup returns CDR1 MGHDK and CDR2 SYGVNS. CDR3 nucleotides: TGTGCCAGCAGCCGCGCTCCTCCCGACGAGCAGTACTTC. It encodes CASSRAPPDEQYF.

V and J are TRBV25-1 and TRBJ1-6, with TRBD1 as a possible D gene (5 bases). The CDR3 runs 14 residues. CDR1 and CDR2 from the germline V gene are MGHDK and SYGVNS. V was pared by 8 bases and J by 6 bases, with 14 bases between. The chain's CDR3 is CASSGMGVNSPLHF. CDR3 DNA: TGTGCCAGCTCGGGGATGGGGGTTAATTCACCCCTCCACTTT.

The rearrangement uses TRBV5-8 and TRBJ1-5, with D tentatively TRBD1 (5 bases). The CDR3 runs to 15 residues. The germline gives CDR1 SGHTS, CDR2 YDEGEE. V dropped 4 bases and J dropped 4 bases, with 15 bases sitting between them. CDR3 in amino acids: CASSQPGRRNQPQHF. The CDR3 nucleotides are TGTGCCAGCAGCCAGCCGGGACGCAGGAATCAGCCCCAGCATTTT.

The V gene is TRBV25-1, the J gene TRBJ1-2; unclear D gene. Germline lookup yields CDR1 MGHDK and CDR2 SYGVNS. The CDR3 extends over 12 amino acids. V lost 8 bases and J 7 bases, leaving 14 bases between the germline ends. CDR3 in DNA: TGTGCCAGCTCCCCGACGGTGATTGGCTACACCTTC. This sequence encodes CASSPTVIGYTF.

This clonotype was counted a few times. J is TRBJ1-2 and V is TRBV11-2; TRBD1 might be the D (5 bases). Trimming took 7 bases from V and 5 from J, leaving 17 bases between them. This CDR3 contains 14 residues. Germline CDR1 is SGHAT and CDR2 is FQNNGV. CDR3 amino acids: CASNQPGRPYGYTF. The CDR3 DNA sequence: TGTGCCAGCAACCAACCGGGACGTCCGTATGGCTACACCTTC.

The J gene is TRBJ2-5, the V gene TRBV25-1; maybe TRBD1 (5 bases). Germline V gene data show CDR1 as MGHDK and CDR2 as SYGVNS. The CDR3 has 13 amino acids. Trimming took off 2 bases at V and 5 bases at J, with 9 bases between the two ends. The CDR3 DNA is TGTGCCAGCAGTGAAAATGGGGCGGAGACCCAGTACTTC. Encoded protein: CASSENGAETQYF.

This clonotype was seen ten or more times. The chain employs TRBV10-3 and TRBJ1-1; 8 bases fit TRBD1. Germline V gene sequence: CDR1 ENHRY, CDR2 SYGVKD. V was pared by 6 bases and J by 5 bases, with 5 bases of the junction left unmatched. The CDR3 sequence is 13 residues long. The chain's CDR3 is CAISLQGVTEAFF. In DNA form, the CDR3 reads TGTGCCATCAGCTTACAGGGGGTAACTGAAGCTTTCTTT.

This clonotype has at least ten counts. The V and J genes are TRBV7-2 and TRBJ2-5, with no clear D. Germline CDR1 and CDR2: SGHTA and FQGNSA. V was trimmed by 2 bases and J by 4 bases, leaving 5 bases between them. The CDR3 covers 12 residues. The CDR3 sequence: CASSLNRETQYF. The CDR3 bases are TGTGCCAGCAGCTTAAACAGAGAGACCCAGTACTTC. The variable domain in full, with the rest retrieved from reference TRBV7-2 and TRBJ2-5, is GAGVSQSPSNKVTEKGKDVELRCDPISGHTALYWYRQSLGQGLEFLIYFQGNSAPDKSGLPSDRFSAERTGGSVSTLTIQRTQQEDSAVYLCASSLNRETQYFGPGTRLLVL.

This clonotype was recorded many times. This chain uses TRBV7-6 with TRBJ2-5, with D possibly being TRBD2 (5 bases). Germline CDR1 and CDR2: SGHVS and FNYEAQ. There are 13 residues in the CDR3. V was trimmed by 6 bases and J by 5 bases, leaving 13 bases between them. The CDR3 nucleotides read TGTGCCAGCAGACCGGGGTACACCGAGACCCAGTACTTC. It yields the protein CASRPGYTETQYF.

Worth noting for this clonotype: A much larger clonotype is one base distant, so this may be a read error. The V and J genes are TRBV29-1 and TRBJ1-1, with D tentatively TRBD1 (5 bases). Germline CDR1 and CDR2: SQVTM and ANQGSEA. The CDR3 loop spans 14 amino acids. CDR3 sequence: CSVVGPLLDTEALF. In DNA form, the CDR3 reads TGCAGCGTTGTCGGACCATTGTTGGACACTGAAGCTCTCTTT.

Turning to this clonotype: At one end the junction does not follow the germline gene, possibly because of a read error. The chain carries TRBV12-3 or TRBV12-4 and TRBJ2-7; perhaps TRBD2 as D (6 bases). The CDR3 extends over 15 amino acids. This CDR3 is CASSPAGTPTYEQYF. As DNA, the CDR3 is TGTGCTAGCAGCCCCGCCGGGACTCCGACCTACGAGCAGTACTTC.

In its sample, this clonotype was seen a few times. This chain links TRBV4-1 with TRBJ1-2, with a tentative D call TRBD1 (5 bases). The CDR3 loop spans 15 amino acids. CDR1 is MGHRA and CDR2 is YSYEKL in the germline V gene. V was shortened by 0 bases and J by 1 base, with 9 bases between the two germline ends. The CDR3 here is CASSQEGDFNYGYTF. For the CDR3, the DNA is TGCGCCAGCAGCCAAGAGGGGGACTTTAACTATGGCTACACCTTC.

This clonotype was counted between two and nine times. This rearrangement joins TRBV7-2 to TRBJ2-2; D unresolved. The CDR3 sequence is 14 residues long. The germline V gene has CDR1 SGHTA and CDR2 FQGNSA. Trimming shortened V by 5 bases and J by 8 bases, and 15 bases separated the two germline ends. The CDR3 is CASSPSPRPGELFF. The CDR3 DNA is TGTGCCAGCAGCCCCAGTCCGCGGCCTGGGGAGCTGTTTTTT.

This rearrangement joins TRBV11-1 to TRBJ1-2; 8 nucleotides line up with TRBD1. With V trimmed by 2 bases and J by 5 bases, 7 bases remained unmatched. The CDR3 length is 15 residues. CDR1 and CDR2 (germline): SGHAT, FQDESV (reference sequence). The CDR3 here is CASSLTGQGVYGYTF. In DNA, the CDR3 is TGTGCCAGCAGCTTAACTGGACAGGGAGTATATGGCTACACCTTC.

The chain uses TRBV2 and TRBJ1-2; 7 positions match TRBD1. The CDR3 covers 12 residues. In germline, CDR1 is SNHLY, CDR2 FYNNEI. The V segment lost 6 bases and the J segment 8 bases; nucleotides outside the gene matches: 6. CDR3 amino acids: CASRRGPQGYTF. CDR3 sequence (DNA): TGTGCCAGCAGGAGGGGGCCCCAAGGCTACACCTTC.

The rearrangement uses TRBV20-1 and TRBJ2-7; the D is unclear. V was shortened by 1 base and J by 3 bases, with 13 bases between the two germline ends. CDR3 size: 14 residues. Germline assignment: CDR1 DFQATT and CDR2 SNEGSKA (reference sequence). The CDR3: CSARGDGGNYEQYF. Written as DNA, the CDR3 is TGCAGTGCTAGAGGGGATGGCGGAAACTACGAGCAGTACTTC.

This clonotype came up many times. The rearrangement uses TRBV7-9 and TRBJ1-4, with TRBD1 matching over 7 bases. The CDR3 is 14 residues long. V was pared by 5 bases and J by 6 bases, with 6 bases of the junction left unmatched. Germline V gene sequence: CDR1 SEHNR, CDR2 FQNEAQ (reference sequence). CDR3 DNA: TGTGCCAGCAGCGAGGGGGCTTCGGATGAAAAACTGTTTTTT. Its translation: CASSEGASDEKLFF.

The chain carries TRBV20-1 and TRBJ2-7; D gene ambiguous. The CDR3 sequence is 12 residues long. Trimming took off 6 bases at V and 0 bases at J, with 9 bases between the two ends. Per germline, CDR1 DFQATT and CDR2 SNEGSKA (reference sequence). The CDR3: CSAGISSYEQYF. CDR3 nucleotide sequence: TGCAGTGCAGGGATTAGCTCCTACGAGCAGTACTTC.

As concerns this clonotype: A read error may be the cause here, since a much bigger clone is one base away. CDR3 region: CASSPRVAGNTIYF. The DNA of the CDR3 is TGTGCCAGCAGCCCGAGAGTAGCCGGAAACACCATATATTTT. The chain couples TRBV7-2 to TRBJ1-3, with D unclear. This CDR3 spans 14 amino acids. The ends were cut back, 5 bases at V and 4 bases at J, with 12 bases in the middle. CDR1 and CDR2 (germline): SGHTA, FQGNSA. Full variable domain (outside the CDR3, taken from reference TRBV7-2 and TRBJ1-3): GAGVSQSPSNKVTEKGKDVELRCDPISGHTALYWYRQSLGQGLEFLIYFQGNSAPDKSGLPSDRFSAERTGGSVSTLTIQRTQQEDSAVYLCASSPRVAGNTIYFGEGSWLTVV.